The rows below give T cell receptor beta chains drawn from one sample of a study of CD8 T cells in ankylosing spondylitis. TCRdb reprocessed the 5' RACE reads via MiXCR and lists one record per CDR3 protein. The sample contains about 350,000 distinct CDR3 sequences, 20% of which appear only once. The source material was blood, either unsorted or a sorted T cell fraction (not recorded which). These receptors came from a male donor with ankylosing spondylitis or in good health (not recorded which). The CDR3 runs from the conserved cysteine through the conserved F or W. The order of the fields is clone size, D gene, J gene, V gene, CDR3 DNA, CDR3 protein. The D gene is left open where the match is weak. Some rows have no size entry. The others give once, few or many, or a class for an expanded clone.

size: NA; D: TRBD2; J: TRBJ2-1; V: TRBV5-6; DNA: TGTGCCAGCAGCTTGACTAGCGGTGATTGGAATGAGCAGTTCTTC; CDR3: CASSLTSGDWNEQFF
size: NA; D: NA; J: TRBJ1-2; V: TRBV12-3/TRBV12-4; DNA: TGTGCCGGGGGGGACGAGATCGGCTATGGCTACACCTTC; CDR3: CAGGDEIGYGYTF
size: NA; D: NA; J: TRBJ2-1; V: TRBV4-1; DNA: TGCGCCAGCAGCCAAGCGACTGAGCAGTTCTTC; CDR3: CASSQATEQFF
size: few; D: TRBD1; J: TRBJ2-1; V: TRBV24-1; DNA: TGTGCCACCCGTCCTACAGGGGGCGATGAGCAGTTCTTC; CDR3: CATRPTGGDEQFF
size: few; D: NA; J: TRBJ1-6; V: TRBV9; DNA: TGTGCCAGCAGCGCCTCACAGGGTTCGGATTCACCCCTCCACTTT; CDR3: CASSASQGSDSPLHF
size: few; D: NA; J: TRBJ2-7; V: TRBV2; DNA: TGTGCCAGCGTCGCGACAAACTCCTACGAGCAGTACTTC; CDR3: CASVATNSYEQYF
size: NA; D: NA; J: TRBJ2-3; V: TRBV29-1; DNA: TGCAGCGTTGATAAGGGGCTTATTACGCCAGATACGCAGTATTTT; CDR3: CSVDKGLITPDTQYF
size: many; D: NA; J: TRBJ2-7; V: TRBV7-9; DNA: TGTGCCAGCAGCTTATCTGACGAGCAGTACTTC; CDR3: CASSLSDEQYF
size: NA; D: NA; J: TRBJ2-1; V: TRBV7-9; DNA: TGTGCCAGCAGCTTACTGGGCAGGGGGGCCTACAATGAGCAGTTCTTC; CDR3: CASSLLGRGAYNEQFF
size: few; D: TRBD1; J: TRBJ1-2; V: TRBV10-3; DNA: TGTGCCATCAGTGGTGACAGGGCTGATGGCTACACCTTC; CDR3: CAISGDRADGYTF
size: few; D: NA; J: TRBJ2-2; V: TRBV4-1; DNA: TGCGCCAGCAGCCAAGCCACAGGAGTGTGGACCGGGGAGCTGTTTTTT; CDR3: CASSQATGVWTGELFF
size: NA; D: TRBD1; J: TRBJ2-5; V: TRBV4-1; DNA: TGCGCCAGCAGCCAAGACTGGACAGGGTTAGAGACCCAGTACTTC; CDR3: CASSQDWTGLETQYF
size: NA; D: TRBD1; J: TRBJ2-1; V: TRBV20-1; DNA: TGCAGTGCAAGGGACAGAATGGGCTCCTACAATGAGCAGTTCTTC; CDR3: CSARDRMGSYNEQFF
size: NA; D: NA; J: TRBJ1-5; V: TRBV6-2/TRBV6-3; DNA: TGTGCCAGCAGAGAGACTGGGAATAGCAATCAGCCCCAGCATTTT; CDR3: CASRETGNSNQPQHF
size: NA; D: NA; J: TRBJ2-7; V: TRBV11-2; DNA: TGTGCCAGCAGCTTTGAACAGCACTACGAGCAGTACTTC; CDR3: CASSFEQHYEQYF
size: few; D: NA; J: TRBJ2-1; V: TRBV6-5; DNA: TGTGCCAGCAGTTACGGGATCGGGGACAATGAGCAGTTCTTC; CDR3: CASSYGIGDNEQFF
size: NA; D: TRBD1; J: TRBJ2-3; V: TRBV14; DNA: TGTGCCACCCAATCGGAACAGGGGGCATCAGATACGCAGTATTTT; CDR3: CATQSEQGASDTQYF
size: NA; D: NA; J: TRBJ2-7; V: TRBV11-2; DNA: TGTGCCAGCAGCTTAGGCTCACTGCGCTACGAGCAGTACTTC; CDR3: CASSLGSLRYEQYF
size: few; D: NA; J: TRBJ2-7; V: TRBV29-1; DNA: TGCAGCGTTGAACAGGGAGAGTACGAGCAGTACTTC; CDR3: CSVEQGEYEQYF
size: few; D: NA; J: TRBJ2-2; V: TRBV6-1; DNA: TGTGCCAGCAGTGAAGTTGGGACGGGCGGGGAGCTGTTTTTT; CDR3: CASSEVGTGGELFF
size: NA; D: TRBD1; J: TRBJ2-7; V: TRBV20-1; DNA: TGCAGTGCGTCTGGGACAGGGGGTATCTCCCCTCACTACGAGCAGTACTTC; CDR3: CSASGTGGISPHYEQYF
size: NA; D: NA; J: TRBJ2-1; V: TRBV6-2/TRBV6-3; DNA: TGTGCCAGCAGTCCCGCGGAGGGCTTCCCCGTCCGGGACGGCTCCTACAATGAGCAGTTCTTC; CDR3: CASSPAEGFPVRDGSYNEQFF
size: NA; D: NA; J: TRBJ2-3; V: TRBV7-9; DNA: TGTGCCAGCAGCCCCCTCTTCAGCACAGATACGCAGTATTTT; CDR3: CASSPLFSTDTQYF
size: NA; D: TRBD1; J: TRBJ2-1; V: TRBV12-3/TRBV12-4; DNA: TGTGCCAGCAGTTTACAGGGACAGGGGCAAAACAATGAGCAGTTATTC; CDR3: CASSLQGQGQNNEQLF
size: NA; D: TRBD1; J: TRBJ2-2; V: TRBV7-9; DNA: TGTGCCAGCAGCCCTGGACAGGGCATATCCGGGGAGCTGTTTTTT; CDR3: CASSPGQGISGELFF
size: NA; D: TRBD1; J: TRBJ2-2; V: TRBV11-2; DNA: TGTGCCAGCAGCTACCTAACTGGGACAGGGATTTCCGGGGAGCTGTTTTTT; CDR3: CASSYLTGTGISGELFF
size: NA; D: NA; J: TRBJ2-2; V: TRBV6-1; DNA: TGTGCCAGCCAACCCGGGACGGACACCGGGGAGCTGTTTTTT; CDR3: CASQPGTDTGELFF
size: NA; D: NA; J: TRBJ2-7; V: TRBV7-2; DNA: TGTGCCAGCAGCTTAGCCTTCCCGCCGGGGGTCGAGCAGTACTTC; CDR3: CASSLAFPPGVEQYF
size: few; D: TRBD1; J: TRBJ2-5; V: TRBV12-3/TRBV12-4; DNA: TGTGCCAGCTGCTCCAGGGGGTACCAAGAGACCCAGTACTTC; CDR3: CASCSRGYQETQYF
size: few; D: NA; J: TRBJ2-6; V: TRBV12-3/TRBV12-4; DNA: TGTGCCAGCAGTTTGGCCGGGCTGGGCTCTGGGGCCAACGTCCTGACTTTC; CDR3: CASSLAGLGSGANVLTF
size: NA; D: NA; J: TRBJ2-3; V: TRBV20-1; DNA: TGCAGTGCTAGGTCGGGCGACCTAGATACGCAGTATTTT; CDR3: CSARSGDLDTQYF
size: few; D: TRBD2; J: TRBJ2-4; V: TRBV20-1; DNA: TGCAGTGCGACCCCATCACGCGGCCTAGCGGGGGGGCTTTGGTCCAAAAACATTCAGTACTTC; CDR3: CSATPSRGLAGGLWSKNIQYF
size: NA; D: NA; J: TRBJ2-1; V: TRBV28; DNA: TGTGCCAGCAGTTTGGAGGAGGCCGATGAGCAGTTCTTC; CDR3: CASSLEEADEQFF
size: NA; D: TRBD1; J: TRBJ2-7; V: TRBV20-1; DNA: TGCAGTGCTGGGGGTGGGCAGGGGGACTACGAGCAGTACTTC; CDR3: CSAGGGQGDYEQYF
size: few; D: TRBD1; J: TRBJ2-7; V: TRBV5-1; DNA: TGCGCCAGCAGCTTGAATCAGGACAGGGGCGGCTCCTACGAGCAGTACTTC; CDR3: CASSLNQDRGGSYEQYF
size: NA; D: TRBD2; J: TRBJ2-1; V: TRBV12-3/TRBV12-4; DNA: TGTGCCAGCAGTCCATCTAGCGGGGGGACCTACAATGAGCAGTTCTTC; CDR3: CASSPSSGGTYNEQFF
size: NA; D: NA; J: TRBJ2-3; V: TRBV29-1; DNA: TGCAGCGCTACAGGCCTCACAGATACGCAGTATTTT; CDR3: CSATGLTDTQYF
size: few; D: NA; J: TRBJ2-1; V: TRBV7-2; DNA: TGTGCCAGCAGCTTATTCGAGGGTGAGCAGTTCTTC; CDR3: CASSLFEGEQFF
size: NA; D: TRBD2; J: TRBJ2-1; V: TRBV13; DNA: TGTGCCAGCCGGGACTATAACAATGAGCAGTTCTTC; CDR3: CASRDYNNEQFF
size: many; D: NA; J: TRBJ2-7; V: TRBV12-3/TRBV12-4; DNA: TGTGCCAGCAGTACAGACGGCTACGAGCAGTACTTC; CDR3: CASSTDGYEQYF
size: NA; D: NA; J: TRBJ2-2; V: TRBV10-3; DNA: TGTGCCATCAGAGGGGGGGGCGCCACCGGGGAGCTGTTTTTT; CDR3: CAIRGGGATGELFF
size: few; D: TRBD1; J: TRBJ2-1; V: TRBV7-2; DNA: TGTGCCAGCAGCCCCCGGGACAGGGGAACCAATGAGCAGTTCTTC; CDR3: CASSPRDRGTNEQFF
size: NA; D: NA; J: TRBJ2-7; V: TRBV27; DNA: TGTGCCAGCAGTTTGAATGGTCAGGGGTACGAGCAGTACTTC; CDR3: CASSLNGQGYEQYF
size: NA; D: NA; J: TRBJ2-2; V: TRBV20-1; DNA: TGCAGTGCTACGAACCCGAGCAACACCGGGGAGCTGTTTTTT; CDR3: CSATNPSNTGELFF
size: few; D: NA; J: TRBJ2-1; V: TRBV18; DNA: TGTGCCAGCTCACCCCGGGACTTCGCCTACAATGAGCAGTTCTTC; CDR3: CASSPRDFAYNEQFF
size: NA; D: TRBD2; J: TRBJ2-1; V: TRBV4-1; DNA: TGCGCCAGCAGCCAAGCGTTGGCGGGGGGCTACAATGAGCAGTTCTTC; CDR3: CASSQALAGGYNEQFF
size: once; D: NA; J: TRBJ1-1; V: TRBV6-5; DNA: TGTGCCAGCAGTTATGCGGGGGCCTTGAACACTGAAGCTTTCTTT; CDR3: CASSYAGALNTEAFF
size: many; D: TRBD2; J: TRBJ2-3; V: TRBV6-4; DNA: TGTGCCAGCAGTGAATCAGCGGGGAGAGATACGCAGTATTTT; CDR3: CASSESAGRDTQYF